This TCR beta chain was sequenced during a study of T cell responses to AZD1222 COVID-19 vaccine. Generated by immunoSEQ multiplex PCR, the TCRdb table keeps only in-frame clones and is missing some. The table lists around 100,000 clones, 86% of them singletons. Losses at the gene ends were 3 bases for V and 3 bases for J; bases not matched to a gene: 3. CDR3 size: 14 residues. Germline CDR1 is SGHRS and CDR2 is YFSETQ. This chain links TRBV5-1 with TRBJ2-3, with 8 nucleotides matching TRBD1. This TCR came from an adult in good health. The sequenced sample was peripheral blood, obtained on day 0 of AZD1222 vaccination. This CDR3 is CASSYRDRTDTQYF. For the CDR3, the DNA is TGCGCCAGCAGCTACCGGGACAGGACAGATACGCAGTATTTT.